These 22 T cell receptor beta chains came from one sample sequenced in a study of cytomegalovirus exposure and HLA in healthy donors. PCR was performed using 60 Vbeta and 13 Jbeta primers. Generated by immunoSEQ multiplex PCR, the TCRdb table keeps only in-frame clones and is missing some. This table holds 220,000 or so clones, approximately 80% found once. The sample consisted of PBMCs. The source of these receptors is a middle-aged man in good health and CMV-seronegative.

The gene calls are TRBV27 and TRBJ2-1, with D possibly being TRBD1 (6 bases). V was pared by 0 bases and J by 3 bases, with 12 bases between. From germline, CDR1 is MNHEY and CDR2 SMNVEV (reference sequence). This CDR3 has 16 residues. The CDR3 reads CASSLSIGQFYNEQFF. The CDR3 DNA reads TGTGCCAGCAGTTTATCGATTGGACAGTTCTACAATGAGCAGTTCTTC.

The chain combines TRBV11-3 with TRBJ2-3; tentatively, D is TRBD2 (7 bases). Germline CDR1 is SGHNT and CDR2 is YENEEA. Trimming removed 3 bases from V and 4 bases from J, with 14 bases in between. This CDR3 spans 15 amino acids. Here the CDR3 reads CASSLGGGQADTQYF. In nucleotides, the CDR3 is TGTGCCAGCAGCTTGGGCGGGGGCCAGGCAGATACGCAGTATTTT.

The gene calls are TRBV28 and TRBJ2-5, with 10 bases aligning to TRBD2. The CDR3 loop spans 15 amino acids. Germline CDR1 is MDHEN and CDR2 is SYDVKM. V shed 2 bases and J 5 bases; nucleotides not matched to a gene: 5. CDR3 in amino acids: CASSLSGRARETQYF. In DNA, the CDR3 is TGTGCCAGCAGTTTAAGCGGGAGGGCCCGTGAGACCCAGTACTTC.

The sample holds a few counts of this clone. The chain carries TRBV15 and TRBJ2-3, with a possible D match to TRBD2 (6 bases). The germline V gene has CDR1 LNHNV and CDR2 YYDKDF (reference sequence). V was clipped by 1 base and J by 0 bases, with 23 bases between them. This CDR3 contains 20 residues. The CDR3 here is CATSRGGVGNRPSSTDTQYF. The CDR3 nucleotides are TGTGCCACCAGCAGAGGGGGGGTTGGAAACAGACCTTCAAGCACAGATACGCAGTATTTT.

This clone was recorded only once. This rearrangement joins TRBV6-1 to TRBJ2-4, with a possible D match to TRBD2 (5 bases). Trimming removed 0 bases at V and 3 bases at J, with 9 bases between. This CDR3 region has 15 residues. The V gene's germline CDR1 is MNHNS and CDR2 SASEGT. The CDR3 DNA reads as TGTGCCAGCAGTGAAGCGGGAGTGGGCAAAAACATTCAGTACTTC. Protein sequence: CASSEAGVGKNIQYF.

The chain recombines TRBV7-2 with TRBJ2-1; 12 nucleotides line up with TRBD2. This CDR3 region has 15 residues. Trimming cost V 6 bases and J 7 bases; bases outside gene matches: 7. Germline-derived CDR1 and CDR2 are SGHTA and FQGNSA. The CDR3 nucleotides are TGTGCCAGCAGACTTACCGGGACTAGCGGGAATGAGCAGTTCTTC. It is translated as CASRLTGTSGNEQFF. Full variable domain (missing parts from reference TRBV7-2 and TRBJ2-1): GAGVSQSPSNKVTEKGKDVELRCDPISGHTALYWYRQSLGQGLEFLIYFQGNSAPDKSGLPSDRFSAERTGGSVSTLTIQRTQQEDSAVYLCASRLTGTSGNEQFFGPGTRLTVL.

The chain joins TRBV28 to TRBJ1-4; possible D gene TRBD1, 5 bases. Germline-derived CDR1 and CDR2 are MDHEN and SYDVKM. V lost 5 bases and J 5 bases, leaving 15 bases between the germline ends. This CDR3 comprises 15 residues. The CDR3 reads CASSLSQVTNEKLFF. The CDR3 bases are TGTGCCAGCAGTCTTTCACAGGTCACAAATGAAAAACTGTTTTTT.

The chain joins TRBV7-8 to TRBJ1-6; TRBD1 matches at 10 bases. The CDR3 loop spans 16 amino acids. With V trimmed by 5 bases and J by 7 bases, 8 bases remained unmatched. Germline V gives CDR1 SGHVS, CDR2 FQNEAQ. CDR3 in amino acids: CASSRWVGQGNSPLHF. In nucleotides, the CDR3 is TGTGCCAGCAGCCGGTGGGTGGGACAGGGGAATTCACCCCTCCACTTT.

The chain joins TRBV29-1 to TRBJ2-7; D is possibly TRBD1 (6 bases). The germline V gene encodes CDR1 SQVTM and CDR2 ANQGSEA. This CDR3 comprises 15 residues. V lost 5 bases, J lost 3 bases, and 20 bases lay in between. The CDR3 loop reads CSVRDLQGFYYEQYF. CDR3 nucleotide sequence: TGCAGCGTTCGAGACTTACAGGGATTTTACTACGAGCAGTACTTC.

The chain joins TRBV28 to TRBJ1-1; unclear D gene. The CDR3 covers 13 residues. The germline V and J ends were trimmed by 3 bases and 4 bases, with 9 bases remaining between them. Germline values: CDR1 MDHEN, CDR2 SYDVKM. This CDR3 reads CASSLGRGTEAFF. DNA for the CDR3: TGTGCCAGCAGTTTGGGGAGAGGCACTGAAGCTTTCTTT.

The V and J genes are TRBV6-5 and TRBJ2-5, with D perhaps matching TRBD2 (6 bases). There are 15 residues in the CDR3. Trimming pared 4 bases from V and 5 bases from J, leaving 17 bases between. Germline-derived CDR1 and CDR2 are MNHEY and SVGAGI. The CDR3, as DNA: TGTGCCAGCAGTTGGCAGGCTAGCGTGACGGAGACCCAGTACTTC. This gives the protein CASSWQASVTETQYF.

V gene TRBV27 combines with J gene TRBJ1-1; D is ambiguous. CDR3 length: 14 residues. Germline CDR1 reads MNHEY; CDR2 reads SMNVEV (reference sequence). The V gene lost 4 bases and the J gene lost 1 base, with 10 bases spanning the gap. This CDR3 is CASSYQFQNTEAFF. The DNA for the CDR3 is TGTGCCAGCAGTTACCAGTTTCAGAACACTGAAGCTTTCTTT.

This clone was seen just once. This chain joins TRBV30 and TRBJ2-1; TRBD2 agrees at 8 bases. The CDR3 runs to 14 residues. Trimming cost V 1 base and J 4 bases; bases outside gene matches: 3. From germline, CDR1 is GTSNPN and CDR2 SVGIG (reference sequence). As DNA, the CDR3 is TGTGCCTGGAGTGGGTTAGCGGGATACAATGAGCAGTTCTTC. It translates to CAWSGLAGYNEQFF.

The V and J genes are TRBV2 and TRBJ2-2; 7 bases align to TRBD1. The J segment lost 4 bases and the V segment lost 6 bases, leaving 5 bases of the junction unmatched. The germline CDR1 and CDR2 sequences are SNHLY and FYNNEI. This CDR3 is 14 amino acids long. The CDR3 loop is CASRDRLGTGELFF. The CDR3 bases are TGTGCCAGCAGGGACAGGTTAGGCACCGGGGAGCTGTTTTTT.

The CDR3 loop reads CAWSVPGGGGGYTF. CDR3 bases: TGTGCCTGGAGTGTACCAGGGGGAGGAGGGGGCTACACCTTC. The chain joins TRBV30 to TRBJ1-2; 7 bases are a match to TRBD1. Germline CDR1 reads GTSNPN; CDR2 reads SVGIG (reference sequence). There are 14 residues in the CDR3. V dropped 0 bases and J dropped 8; count of bases not matched to a gene: 9.

This sequence joins TRBV27 and TRBJ2-7; 9 bases line up with TRBD1. J gave up 4 bases and V 4 bases, and 8 bases lay outside the gene matches. The germline V gene has CDR1 MNHEY and CDR2 SMNVEV (reference sequence). The CDR3 covers 15 residues. The CDR3: CASSSPDRGVYEQYF. The CDR3 region has the DNA TGTGCCAGCAGTTCCCCGGACAGGGGAGTGTACGAGCAGTACTTC.

The genes are TRBV4-1 and TRBJ1-1, with D possibly TRBD1 on 5 matching bases. V was clipped by 1 base and J by 5 bases, with 14 bases between them. CDR1 MGHRA and CDR2 YSYEKL come from the germline V gene. The CDR3 extends over 15 amino acids. The CDR3 sequence: CASSQATGARTEAFF. As DNA, the CDR3 is TGCGCCAGCAGCCAAGCTACTGGGGCGCGAACTGAAGCTTTCTTT.

The chain joins TRBV6-5 to TRBJ1-2, with D tentatively TRBD1 (6 bases). This CDR3 comprises 13 residues. Looked up from germline, CDR1 is MNHEY and CDR2 is SVGAGI. V was shortened by 6 bases and J by 5 bases, with 13 bases between the two germline ends. This chain's CDR3 is CASRAQGVYGYTF. CDR3 bases: TGTGCCAGCAGAGCACAGGGTGTTTATGGCTACACCTTC.

CDR3 sequence: CTSSPTSEIGTKNIQYF. The CDR3 DNA is TGCACCAGCAGCCCTACTAGCGAGATAGGAACCAAAAACATTCAGTACTTC. The chain employs TRBV1 and TRBJ2-4; no DNA check was done on the table's D call, TRBD2. TRBV1 is annotated as a pseudogene. This CDR3 is 17 amino acids long.

The chain combines TRBV6-5 with TRBJ1-4, with TRBD1 matching 7 bases. Germline CDR1 and CDR2: MNHEY and SVGAGI. Losses at the gene ends were 6 bases for V and 7 bases for J; bases not matched to a gene: 5. There are 13 residues in the CDR3. Here the CDR3 reads CASSRDSTEKLFF. CDR3 sequence (DNA): TGTGCCAGCAGCAGGGACAGTACTGAAAAACTGTTTTTT.

The chain has TRBV28 and TRBJ1-5; unclear D gene. The CDR3 is 12 residues long. Trimming took 6 bases from V and 3 from J, leaving 6 bases between them. Per germline, CDR1 MDHEN and CDR2 SYDVKM. CDR3 amino acids: CASSYLNQPQHF. For the CDR3, the DNA is TGTGCCAGCAGCTATCTCAATCAGCCCCAGCATTTT.

CDR3 bases: TGTGCCTGGGGGACAGTGAACACTGAAGCTTTCTTT. It codes for CAWGTVNTEAFF. The rearrangement uses TRBV30 and TRBJ1-1; TRBD1 matches 7 bases. Germline V gene sequence: CDR1 GTSNPN, CDR2 SVGIG (reference sequence). The V and J ends lost 5 bases and 0 bases, in that order; junction bases with no gene match: 0. The CDR3 sequence is 12 residues long.